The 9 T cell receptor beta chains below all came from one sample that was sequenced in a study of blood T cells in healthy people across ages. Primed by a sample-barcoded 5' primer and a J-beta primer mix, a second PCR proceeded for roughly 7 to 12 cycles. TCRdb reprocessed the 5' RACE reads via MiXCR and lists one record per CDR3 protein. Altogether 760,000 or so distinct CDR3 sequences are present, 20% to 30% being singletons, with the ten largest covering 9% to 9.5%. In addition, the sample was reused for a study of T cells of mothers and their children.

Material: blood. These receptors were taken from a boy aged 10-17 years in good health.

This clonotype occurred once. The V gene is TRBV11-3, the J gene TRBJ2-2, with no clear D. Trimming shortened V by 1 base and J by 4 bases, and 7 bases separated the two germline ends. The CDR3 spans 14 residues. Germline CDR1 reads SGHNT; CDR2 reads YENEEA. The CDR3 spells CASSLARTTGELFF. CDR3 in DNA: TGTGCCAGCAGCTTAGCTCGAACCACCGGGGAGCTGTTTTTT.

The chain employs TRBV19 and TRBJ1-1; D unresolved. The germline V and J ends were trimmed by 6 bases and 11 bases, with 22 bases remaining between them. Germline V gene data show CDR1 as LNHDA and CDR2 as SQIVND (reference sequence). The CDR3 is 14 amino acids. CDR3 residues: CASRPDSGSTDAFF. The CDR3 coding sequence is TGTGCCAGTAGACCCGATTCGGGTAGTACCGACGCTTTCTTT.

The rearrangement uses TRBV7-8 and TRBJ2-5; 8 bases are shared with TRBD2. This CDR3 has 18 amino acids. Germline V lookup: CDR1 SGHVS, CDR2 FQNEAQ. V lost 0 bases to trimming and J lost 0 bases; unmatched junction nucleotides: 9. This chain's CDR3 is CASSLAGLPSGYQETQYF. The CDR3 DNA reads TGTGCCAGCAGCTTAGCGGGCTTGCCTAGCGGGTACCAAGAGACCCAGTACTTC.

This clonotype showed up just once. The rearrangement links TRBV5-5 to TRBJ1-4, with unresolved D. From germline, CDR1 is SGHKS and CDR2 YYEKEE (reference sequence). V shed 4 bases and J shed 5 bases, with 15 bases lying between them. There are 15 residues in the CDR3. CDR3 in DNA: TGTGCCAGCAGCCCCGGTGGCAGCGTGAATGAAAAACTGTTTTTT. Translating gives CASSPGGSVNEKLFF.

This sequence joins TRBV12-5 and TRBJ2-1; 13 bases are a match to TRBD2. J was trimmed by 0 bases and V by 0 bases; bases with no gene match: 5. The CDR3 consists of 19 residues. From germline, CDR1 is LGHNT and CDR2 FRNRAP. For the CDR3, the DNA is TGTGCTAGTGGTTTGGTAGGACTAGCGGGGGACGGCTCCTACAATGAGCAGTTCTTC. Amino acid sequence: CASGLVGLAGDGSYNEQFF.

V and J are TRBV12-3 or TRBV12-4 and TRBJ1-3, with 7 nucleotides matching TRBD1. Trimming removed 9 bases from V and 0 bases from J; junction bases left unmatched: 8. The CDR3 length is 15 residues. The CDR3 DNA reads TGTGCCAGTCAGGACAGGCTTTACTCTGGAAACACCATATATTTT. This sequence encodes CASQDRLYSGNTIYF.

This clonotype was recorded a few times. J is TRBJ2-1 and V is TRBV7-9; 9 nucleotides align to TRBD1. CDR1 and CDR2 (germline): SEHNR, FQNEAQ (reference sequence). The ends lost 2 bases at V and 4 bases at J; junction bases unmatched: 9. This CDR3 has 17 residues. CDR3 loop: CASSLPAQGAGYNEQFF. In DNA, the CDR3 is TGTGCCAGCAGCTTACCCGCACAGGGGGCGGGTTACAATGAGCAGTTCTTC.

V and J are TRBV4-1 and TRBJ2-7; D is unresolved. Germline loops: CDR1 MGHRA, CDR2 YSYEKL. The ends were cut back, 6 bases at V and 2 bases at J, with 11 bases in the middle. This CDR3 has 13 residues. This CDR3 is CASSHNPAYEQYF. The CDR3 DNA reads TGCGCCAGCAGTCACAACCCAGCCTACGAGCAGTACTTC.

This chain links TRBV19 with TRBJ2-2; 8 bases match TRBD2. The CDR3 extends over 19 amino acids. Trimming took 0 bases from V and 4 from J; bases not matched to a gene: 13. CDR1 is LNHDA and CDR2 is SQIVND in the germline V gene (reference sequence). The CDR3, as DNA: TGTGCCAGTAGTATAGATCCCGGGAGGGCCCTGAGAAGCACCGGGGAGCTGTTTTTT. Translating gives CASSIDPGRALRSTGELFF.